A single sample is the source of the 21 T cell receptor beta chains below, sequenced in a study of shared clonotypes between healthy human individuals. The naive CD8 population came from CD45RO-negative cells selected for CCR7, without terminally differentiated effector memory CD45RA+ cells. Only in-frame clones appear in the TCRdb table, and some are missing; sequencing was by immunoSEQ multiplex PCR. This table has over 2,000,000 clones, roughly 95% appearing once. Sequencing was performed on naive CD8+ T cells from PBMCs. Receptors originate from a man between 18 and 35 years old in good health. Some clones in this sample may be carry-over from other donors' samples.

The CDR3, as DNA: TGTGCCAGCAGCCTAATAGGGGCTAGCGGGATAAGCGAGCAGTACTTC. Encoded protein: CASSLIGASGISEQYF. The chain employs TRBV9 and TRBJ2-7; 9 positions agree with TRBD2. CDR3 length equals 16 residues. With 4 bases clipped from V and 6 bases from J, the junction kept 14 bases outside the gene matches. Germline V CDR1 and CDR2: SGDLS, YYNGEE. Using reference TRBV9 and TRBJ2-7 for the parts outside the CDR3, the full variable domain is DSGVTQTPKHLITATGQRVTLRCSPRSGDLSVYWYQQSLDQGLQFLIQYYNGEERAKGNILERFSAQQFPDLHSELNLSSLELGDSALYFCASSLIGASGISEQYFGPGTRLTVT.

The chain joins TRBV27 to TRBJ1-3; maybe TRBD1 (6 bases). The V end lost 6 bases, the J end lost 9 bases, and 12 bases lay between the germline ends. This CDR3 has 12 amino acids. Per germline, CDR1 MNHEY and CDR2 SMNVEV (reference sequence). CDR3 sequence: CASRRGEGTIYF. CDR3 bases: TGTGCCAGCAGAAGGGGGGAGGGCACCATATATTTT.

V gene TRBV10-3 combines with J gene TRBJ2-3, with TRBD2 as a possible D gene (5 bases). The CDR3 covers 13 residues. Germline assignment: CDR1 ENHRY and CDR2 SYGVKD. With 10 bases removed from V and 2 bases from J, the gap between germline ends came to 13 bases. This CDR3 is CATRAVLTDTQYF. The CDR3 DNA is TGTGCCACCCGAGCGGTACTCACAGATACGCAGTATTTT.

The CDR3 reads CASSPTGIAGNTIYF. In DNA form, the CDR3 reads TGTGCCAGCAGCCCAACAGGAATCGCTGGAAACACCATATATTTT. The V and J genes are TRBV7-2 and TRBJ1-3; D might be TRBD1 (5 bases). Trimming took 5 bases from V and 2 from J, leaving 13 bases between them. This CDR3 has 15 amino acids. Per germline, CDR1 SGHTA and CDR2 FQGNSA.

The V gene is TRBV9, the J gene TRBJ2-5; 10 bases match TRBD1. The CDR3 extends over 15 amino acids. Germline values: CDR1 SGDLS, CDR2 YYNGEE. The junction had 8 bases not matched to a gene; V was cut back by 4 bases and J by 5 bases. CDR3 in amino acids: CASSLGDRGRETQYF. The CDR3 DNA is TGTGCCAGCAGCCTAGGAGACAGGGGGCGGGAGACCCAGTACTTC.

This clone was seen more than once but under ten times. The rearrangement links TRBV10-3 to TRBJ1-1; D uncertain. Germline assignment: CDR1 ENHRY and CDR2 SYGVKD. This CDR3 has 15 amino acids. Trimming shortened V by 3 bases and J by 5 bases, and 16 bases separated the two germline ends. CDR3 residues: CAISDFPPRSTEAFF. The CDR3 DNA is TGTGCCATCAGTGATTTTCCCCCCCGCTCAACTGAAGCTTTCTTT.

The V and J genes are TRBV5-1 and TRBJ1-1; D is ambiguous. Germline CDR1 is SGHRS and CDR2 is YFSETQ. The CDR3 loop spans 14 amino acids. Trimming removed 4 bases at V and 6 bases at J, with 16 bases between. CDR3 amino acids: CASSLEVGGPEAFF. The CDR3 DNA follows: TGCGCCAGCAGCCTGGAGGTAGGCGGGCCTGAAGCTTTCTTT.

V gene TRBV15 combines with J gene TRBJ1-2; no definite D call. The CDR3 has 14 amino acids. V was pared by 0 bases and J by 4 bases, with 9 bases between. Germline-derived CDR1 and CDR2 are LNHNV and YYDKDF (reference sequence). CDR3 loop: CATSRDAGVYGYTF. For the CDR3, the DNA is TGTGCCACCAGCAGAGATGCAGGAGTCTATGGCTACACCTTC.

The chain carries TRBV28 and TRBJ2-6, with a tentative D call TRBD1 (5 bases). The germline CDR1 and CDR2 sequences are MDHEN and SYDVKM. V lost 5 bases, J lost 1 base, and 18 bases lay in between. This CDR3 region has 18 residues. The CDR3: CASSPSFGHLSGANVLTF. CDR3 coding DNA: TGTGCCAGCAGTCCGTCCTTTGGACATTTGTCTGGGGCCAACGTCCTGACTTTC.

CDR3 coding DNA: TGTGCCAGCAGCTTTTACTGGCAGGGGGCAGATACGCAGTATTTT. This sequence encodes CASSFYWQGADTQYF. This rearrangement joins TRBV5-6 to TRBJ2-3, with 7 positions matching TRBD1. This CDR3 has 15 residues. Germline V gives CDR1 SGHDT, CDR2 YYEEEE. V lost 2 bases and J lost 4; bases outside the gene matches: 7.

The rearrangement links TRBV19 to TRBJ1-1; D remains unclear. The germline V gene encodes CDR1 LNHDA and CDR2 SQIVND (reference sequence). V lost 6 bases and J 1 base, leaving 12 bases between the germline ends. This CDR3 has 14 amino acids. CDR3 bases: TGTGCCAGTAGAAGTCGAGACCAGAACACTGAAGCTTTCTTT. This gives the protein CASRSRDQNTEAFF.

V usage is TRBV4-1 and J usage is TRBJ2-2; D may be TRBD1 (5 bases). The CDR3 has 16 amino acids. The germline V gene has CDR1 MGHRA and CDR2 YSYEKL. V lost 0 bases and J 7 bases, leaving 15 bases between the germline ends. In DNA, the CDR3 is TGCGCCAGCAGCCAAGAAGCCAGGGCCTCCTACGGGGAGCTGTTTTTT. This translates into CASSQEARASYGELFF.

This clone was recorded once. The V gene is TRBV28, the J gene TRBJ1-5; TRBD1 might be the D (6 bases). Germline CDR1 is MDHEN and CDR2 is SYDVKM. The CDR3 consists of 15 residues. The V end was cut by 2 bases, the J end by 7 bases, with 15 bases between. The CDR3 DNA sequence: TGTGCCAGCAGTTTAAGGGTCAGGGGTGGGCAGCCCCAGCATTTT. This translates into CASSLRVRGGQPQHF. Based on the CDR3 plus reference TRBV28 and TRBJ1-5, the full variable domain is DVKVTQSSRYLVKRTGEKVFLECVQDMDHENMFWYRQDPGLGLRLIYFSYDVKMKEKGDIPEGYSVSREKKERFSLILESASTNQTSMYLCASSLRVRGGQPQHFGDGTRLSIL.

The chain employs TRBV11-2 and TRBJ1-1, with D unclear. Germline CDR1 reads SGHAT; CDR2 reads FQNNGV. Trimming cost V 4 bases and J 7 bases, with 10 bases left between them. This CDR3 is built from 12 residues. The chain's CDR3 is CASSSIGVEAFF. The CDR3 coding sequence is TGTGCCAGCAGCTCAATCGGGGTTGAAGCTTTCTTT.

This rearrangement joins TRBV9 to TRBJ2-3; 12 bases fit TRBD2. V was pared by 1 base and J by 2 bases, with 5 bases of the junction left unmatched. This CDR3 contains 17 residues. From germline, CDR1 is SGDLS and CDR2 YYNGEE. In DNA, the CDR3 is TGTGCCAGCAGCGTATACGGACTAGCGGGAAACACAGATACGCAGTATTTT. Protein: CASSVYGLAGNTDTQYF.

The DNA for the CDR3 is TGTGCCAGCAGCTTTTTCAGACGGGCGAACACTGAAGCTTTCTTT. This sequence encodes CASSFFRRANTEAFF. The genes are TRBV5-6 and TRBJ1-1; no reliable D call. Between the trimmed V and J ends, which lost 2 bases and 1 base, there was a span of 12 bases. The germline gives CDR1 SGHDT, CDR2 YYEEEE. CDR3 length: 15 residues.

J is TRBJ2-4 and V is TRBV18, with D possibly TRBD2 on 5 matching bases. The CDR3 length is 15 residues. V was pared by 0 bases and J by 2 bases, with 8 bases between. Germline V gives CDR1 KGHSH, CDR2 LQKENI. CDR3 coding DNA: TGTGCCAGCTCACCACCTCCGGGGACCAAAAACATTCAGTACTTC. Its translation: CASSPPPGTKNIQYF.

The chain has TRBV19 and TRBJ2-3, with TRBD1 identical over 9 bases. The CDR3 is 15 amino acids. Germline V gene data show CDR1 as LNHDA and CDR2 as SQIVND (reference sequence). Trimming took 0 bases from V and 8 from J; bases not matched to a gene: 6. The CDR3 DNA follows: TGTGCCAGTAGTATAGACTACAGGGGGCCCGCTACGCAGTATTTT. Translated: CASSIDYRGPATQYF.

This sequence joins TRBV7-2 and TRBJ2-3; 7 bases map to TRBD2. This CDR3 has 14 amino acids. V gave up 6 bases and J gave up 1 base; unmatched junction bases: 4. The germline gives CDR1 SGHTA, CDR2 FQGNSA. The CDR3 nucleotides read TGTGCCAGCAGAGGACTAGTCCGCACAGATACGCAGTATTTT. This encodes CASRGLVRTDTQYF.

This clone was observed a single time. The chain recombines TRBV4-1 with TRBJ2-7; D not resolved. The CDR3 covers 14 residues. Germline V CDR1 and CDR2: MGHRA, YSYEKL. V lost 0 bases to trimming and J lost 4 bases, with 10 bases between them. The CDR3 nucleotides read TGCGCCAGCAGCCAAGATGAGAGCTTATACGAGCAGTACTTC. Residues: CASSQDESLYEQYF.

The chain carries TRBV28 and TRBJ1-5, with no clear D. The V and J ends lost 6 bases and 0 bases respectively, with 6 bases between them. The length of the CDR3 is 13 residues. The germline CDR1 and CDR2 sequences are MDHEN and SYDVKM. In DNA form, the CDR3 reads TGTGCCAGCAGCGGGTTTAGCAATCAGCCCCAGCATTTT. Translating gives CASSGFSNQPQHF.